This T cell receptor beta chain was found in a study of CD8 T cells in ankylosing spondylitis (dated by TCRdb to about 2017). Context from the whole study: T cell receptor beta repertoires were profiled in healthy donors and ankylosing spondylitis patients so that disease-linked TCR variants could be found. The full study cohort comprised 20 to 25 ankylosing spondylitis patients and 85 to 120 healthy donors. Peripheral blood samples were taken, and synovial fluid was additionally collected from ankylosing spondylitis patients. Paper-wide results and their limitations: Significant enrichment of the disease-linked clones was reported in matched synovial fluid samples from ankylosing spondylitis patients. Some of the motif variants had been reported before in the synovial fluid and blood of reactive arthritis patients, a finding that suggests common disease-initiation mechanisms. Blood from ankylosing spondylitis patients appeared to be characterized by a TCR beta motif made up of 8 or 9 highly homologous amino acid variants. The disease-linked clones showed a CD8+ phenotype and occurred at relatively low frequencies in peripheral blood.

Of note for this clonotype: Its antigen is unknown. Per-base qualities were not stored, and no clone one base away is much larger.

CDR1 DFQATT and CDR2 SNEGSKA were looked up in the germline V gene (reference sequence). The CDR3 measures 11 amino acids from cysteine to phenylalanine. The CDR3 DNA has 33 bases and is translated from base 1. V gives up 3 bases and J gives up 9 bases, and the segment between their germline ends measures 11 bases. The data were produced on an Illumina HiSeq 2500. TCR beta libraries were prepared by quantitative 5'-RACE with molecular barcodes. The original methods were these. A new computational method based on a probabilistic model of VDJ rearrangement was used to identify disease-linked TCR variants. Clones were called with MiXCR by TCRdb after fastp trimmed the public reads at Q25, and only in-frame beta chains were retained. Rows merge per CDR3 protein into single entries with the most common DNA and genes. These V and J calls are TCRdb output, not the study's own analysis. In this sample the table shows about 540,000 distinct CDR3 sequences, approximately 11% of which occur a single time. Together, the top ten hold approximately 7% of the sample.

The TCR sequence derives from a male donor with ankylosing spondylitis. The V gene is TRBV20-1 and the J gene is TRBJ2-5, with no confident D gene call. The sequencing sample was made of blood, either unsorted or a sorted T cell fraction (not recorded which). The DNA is TGCAGTGCTAGCGCGGACGAGGCCCAGTACTTC. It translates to CSASADEAQYF.